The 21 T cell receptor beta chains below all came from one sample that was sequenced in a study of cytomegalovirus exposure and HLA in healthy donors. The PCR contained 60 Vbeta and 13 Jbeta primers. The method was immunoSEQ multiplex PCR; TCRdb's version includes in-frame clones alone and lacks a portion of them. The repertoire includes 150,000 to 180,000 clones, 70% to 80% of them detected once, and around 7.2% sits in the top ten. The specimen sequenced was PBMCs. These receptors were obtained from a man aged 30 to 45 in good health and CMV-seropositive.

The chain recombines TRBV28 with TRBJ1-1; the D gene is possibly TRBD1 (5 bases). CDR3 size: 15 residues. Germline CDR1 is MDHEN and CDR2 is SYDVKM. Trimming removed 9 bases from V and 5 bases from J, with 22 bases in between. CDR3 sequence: CASPREGPGGTEAFF. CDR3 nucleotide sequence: TGTGCCAGTCCTAGGGAGGGCCCCGGGGGAACTGAAGCTTTCTTT.

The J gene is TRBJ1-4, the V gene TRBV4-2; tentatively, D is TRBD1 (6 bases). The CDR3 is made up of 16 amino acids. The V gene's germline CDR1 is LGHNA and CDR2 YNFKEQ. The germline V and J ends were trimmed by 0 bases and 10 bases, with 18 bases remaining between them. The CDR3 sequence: CASSQEGAVNEGKLFF. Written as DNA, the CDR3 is TGTGCCAGCAGCCAAGAGGGGGCAGTTAATGAAGGAAAACTGTTTTTT.

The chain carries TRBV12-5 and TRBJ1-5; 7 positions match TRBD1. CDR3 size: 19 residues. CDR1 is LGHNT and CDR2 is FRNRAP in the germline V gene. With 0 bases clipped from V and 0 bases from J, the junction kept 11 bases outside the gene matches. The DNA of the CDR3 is TGTGCTAGTGGTTTGGTACCCGACAGGGTACTCTCTAGCAATCAGCCCCAGCATTTT. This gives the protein CASGLVPDRVLSSNQPQHF.

The CDR3 protein is CASSQYAGGELFF. The CDR3 DNA is TGTGCCAGCAGCCAATATGCAGGAGGGGAGCTGTTTTTT. The gene calls are TRBV14 and TRBJ2-2, with D hard to call. Germline values: CDR1 SGHDN, CDR2 FVKESK. The CDR3 runs 13 residues. Trimming cost V 2 bases and J 8 bases, with 9 bases left between them.

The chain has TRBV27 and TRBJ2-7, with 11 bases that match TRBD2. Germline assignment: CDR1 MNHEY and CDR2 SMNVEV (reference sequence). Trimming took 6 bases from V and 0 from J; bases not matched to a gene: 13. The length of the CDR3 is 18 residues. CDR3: CASSQGGITSGSSYEQYF. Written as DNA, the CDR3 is TGTGCCAGCAGCCAGGGGGGGATTACTAGCGGGAGCTCCTACGAGCAGTACTTC.

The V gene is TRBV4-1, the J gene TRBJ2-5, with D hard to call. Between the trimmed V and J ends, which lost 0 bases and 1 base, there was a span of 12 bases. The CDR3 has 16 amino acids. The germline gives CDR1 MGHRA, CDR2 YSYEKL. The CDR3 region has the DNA TGCGCCAGCAGCCAAGATCGGCAGGCCAGCCAAGAGACCCAGTACTTC. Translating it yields CASSQDRQASQETQYF.

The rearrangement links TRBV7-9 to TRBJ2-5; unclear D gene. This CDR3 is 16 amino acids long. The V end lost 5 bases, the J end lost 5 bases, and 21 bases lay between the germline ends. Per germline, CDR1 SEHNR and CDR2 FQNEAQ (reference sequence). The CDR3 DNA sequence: TGTGCCAGCAGCCGCGTCCTAAACGCTCGCACCGAGACCCAGTACTTC. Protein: CASSRVLNARTETQYF.

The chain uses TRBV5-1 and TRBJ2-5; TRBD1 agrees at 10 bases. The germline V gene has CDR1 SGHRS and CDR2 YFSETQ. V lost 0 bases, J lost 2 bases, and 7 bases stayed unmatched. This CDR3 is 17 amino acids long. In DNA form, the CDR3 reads TGCGCCAGCAGCTTGGGAAGACAGGGGGCGATACAAGAGACCCAGTACTTC. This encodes CASSLGRQGAIQETQYF.

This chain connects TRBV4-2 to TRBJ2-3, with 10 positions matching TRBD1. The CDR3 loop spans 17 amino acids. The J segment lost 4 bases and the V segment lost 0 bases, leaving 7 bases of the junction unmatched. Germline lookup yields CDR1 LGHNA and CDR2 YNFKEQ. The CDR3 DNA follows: TGTGCCAGCAGCCAAGAGGGTTACGGACAGGGGGCAGATACGCAGTATTTT. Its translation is CASSQEGYGQGADTQYF.

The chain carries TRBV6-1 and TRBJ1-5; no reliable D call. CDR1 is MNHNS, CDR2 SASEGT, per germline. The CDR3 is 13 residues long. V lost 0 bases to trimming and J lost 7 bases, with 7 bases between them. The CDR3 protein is CASSEALGQPQHF. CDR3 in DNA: TGTGCCAGCAGTGAAGCGCTAGGCCAGCCCCAGCATTTT.

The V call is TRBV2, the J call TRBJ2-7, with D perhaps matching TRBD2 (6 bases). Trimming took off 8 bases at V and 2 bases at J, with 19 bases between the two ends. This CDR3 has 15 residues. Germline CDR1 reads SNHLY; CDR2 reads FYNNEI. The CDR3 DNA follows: TGTGCCAGCGGAGGGCCGGGATATCCAACCTACGAGCAGTACTTC. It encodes CASGGPGYPTYEQYF. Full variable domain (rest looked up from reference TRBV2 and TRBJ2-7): EPEVTQTPSHQVTQMGQEVILRCVPISNHLYFYWYRQILGQKVEFLVSFYNNEISEKSEIFDDQFSVERPDGSNFTLKIRSTKLEDSAMYFCASGGPGYPTYEQYFGPGTRLTVT.

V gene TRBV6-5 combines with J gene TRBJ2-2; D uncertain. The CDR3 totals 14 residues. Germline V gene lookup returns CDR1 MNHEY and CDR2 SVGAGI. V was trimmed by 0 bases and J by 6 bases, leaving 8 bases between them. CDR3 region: CASSYSYSAGELFF. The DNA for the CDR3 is TGTGCCAGCAGTTACTCTTATTCGGCCGGGGAGCTGTTTTTT.

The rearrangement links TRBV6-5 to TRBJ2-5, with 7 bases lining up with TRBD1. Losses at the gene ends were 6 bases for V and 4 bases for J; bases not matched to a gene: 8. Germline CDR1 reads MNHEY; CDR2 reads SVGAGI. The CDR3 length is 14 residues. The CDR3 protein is CASSLRGPRETQYF. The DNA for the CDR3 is TGTGCCAGCAGCTTGAGGGGGCCTCGAGAGACCCAGTACTTC.

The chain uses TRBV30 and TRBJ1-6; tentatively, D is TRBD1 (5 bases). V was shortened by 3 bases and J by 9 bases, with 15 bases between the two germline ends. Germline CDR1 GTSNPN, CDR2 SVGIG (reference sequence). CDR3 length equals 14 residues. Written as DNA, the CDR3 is TGTGCCTGGAGCCCGGTACAGGACGGTTCACCCCTCCACTTT. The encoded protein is CAWSPVQDGSPLHF.

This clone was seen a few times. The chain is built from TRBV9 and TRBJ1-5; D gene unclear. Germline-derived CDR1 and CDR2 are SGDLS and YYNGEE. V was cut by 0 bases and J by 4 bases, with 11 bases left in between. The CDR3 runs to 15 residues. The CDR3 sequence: CASSVGGDANQPQHF. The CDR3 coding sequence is TGTGCCAGCAGCGTAGGCGGGGATGCGAATCAGCCCCAGCATTTT.

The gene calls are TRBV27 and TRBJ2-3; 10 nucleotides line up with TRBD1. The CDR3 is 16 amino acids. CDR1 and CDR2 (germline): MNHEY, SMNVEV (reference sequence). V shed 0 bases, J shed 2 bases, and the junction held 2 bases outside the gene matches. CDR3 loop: CASSLSGQGDTDTQYF. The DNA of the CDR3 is TGTGCCAGCAGTTTATCTGGACAGGGGGACACAGATACGCAGTATTTT.

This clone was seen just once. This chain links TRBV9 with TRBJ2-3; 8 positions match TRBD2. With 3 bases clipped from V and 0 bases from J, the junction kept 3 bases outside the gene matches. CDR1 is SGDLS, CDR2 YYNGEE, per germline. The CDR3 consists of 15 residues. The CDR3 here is CASSAGGASTDTQYF. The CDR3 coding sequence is TGTGCCAGCAGCGCGGGGGGGGCCAGCACAGATACGCAGTATTTT.

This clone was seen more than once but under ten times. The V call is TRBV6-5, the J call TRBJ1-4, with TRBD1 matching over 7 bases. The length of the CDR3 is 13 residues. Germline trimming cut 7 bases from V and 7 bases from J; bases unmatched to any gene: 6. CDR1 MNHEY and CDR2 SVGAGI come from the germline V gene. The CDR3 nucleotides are TGTGCCAGCAAGGCAACAGGGGTTGAAAAACTGTTTTTT. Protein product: CASKATGVEKLFF.

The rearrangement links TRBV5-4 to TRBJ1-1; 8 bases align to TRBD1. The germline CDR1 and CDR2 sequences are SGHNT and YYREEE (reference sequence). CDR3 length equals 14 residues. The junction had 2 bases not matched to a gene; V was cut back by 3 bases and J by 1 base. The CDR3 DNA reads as TGTGCCAGCAGCTGGACAGGGAGGAACACTGAAGCTTTCTTT. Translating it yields CASSWTGRNTEAFF.

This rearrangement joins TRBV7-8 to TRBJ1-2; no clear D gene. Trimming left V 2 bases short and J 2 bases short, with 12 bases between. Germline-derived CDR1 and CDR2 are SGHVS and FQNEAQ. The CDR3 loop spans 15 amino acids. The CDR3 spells CASSLRRGVNYGYTF. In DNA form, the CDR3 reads TGTGCCAGCAGCTTAAGGCGGGGAGTCAACTATGGCTACACCTTC.

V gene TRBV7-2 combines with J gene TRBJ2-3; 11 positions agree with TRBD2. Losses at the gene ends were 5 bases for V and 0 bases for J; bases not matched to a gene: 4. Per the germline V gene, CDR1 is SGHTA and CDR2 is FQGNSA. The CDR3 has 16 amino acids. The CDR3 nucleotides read TGTGCCAGCAGCGCGGGACTAGCGGTTAGCACAGATACGCAGTATTTT. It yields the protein CASSAGLAVSTDTQYF.